This is a list of T cell receptor beta chains from one sample in a study of read filtering for tumor transcriptome and immune sequencing. TCRdb re-called the reads with MiXCR, one entry per CDR3 protein. The data hold over 45,000 distinct CDR3 sequences, with about 12% observed a single time. Sequencing was done on a sample of a population of CD138-negative cells sorted from bone marrow. These receptors came from a donor aged 40 or older with multiple myeloma. CDR3s include the opening cysteine and the closing phenylalanine or tryptophan. Fields, in order: clone size, V gene, D gene, J gene, CDR3 protein, CDR3 DNA. A D gene is named only where the DNA matches it firmly. Expanded clones are given a class, and other clones once, few, many or no size at all.

>many|TRBV6-2/TRBV6-3|-|TRBJ2-3
CASSSGPSDTQYF
TGTGCCAGCAGTTCCGGACCTTCAGATACGCAGTATTTT
>many|TRBV20-1|-|TRBJ1-1
CSARALNTEAFF
TGCAGTGCTAGAGCGCTGAACACTGAAGCTTTCTTT
>many|TRBV7-9|TRBD2|TRBJ2-3
CASSSSLGGPGDTQYF
TGTGCCAGCAGCTCAAGTCTGGGAGGGCCGGGAGATACGCAGTATTTT
>many|TRBV5-1|-|TRBJ2-5
CASSLVGQAETQYF
TGCGCCAGCAGCTTGGTAGGGCAAGCGGAGACCCAGTACTTC
>many|TRBV7-2|-|TRBJ2-7
CASSYAASYEQYF
TGTGCCAGCAGCTACGCAGCCTCCTACGAGCAGTACTTC
>-|TRBV6-6|TRBD2|TRBJ2-3
CASSSRSGRTTDAQYF
TGTGCCAGCAGTTCAAGGAGCGGGAGGACGACAGATGCGCAGTATTTT
>many|TRBV6-5|-|TRBJ2-3
CASSPRESATDTQYF
TGTGCCAGCAGTCCCCGGGAGAGCGCGACAGATACGCAGTATTTT
>many|TRBV5-1|-|TRBJ1-1
CASSPGHAEAFF
TGCGCCAGCAGCCCAGGGCACGCTGAAGCTTTCTTT
>many|TRBV10-2|TRBD1|TRBJ2-7
CASSESGQKFYEQYF
TGCGCCAGCAGTGAGTCGGGACAGAAGTTCTACGAGCAGTACTTC
>-|TRBV12-3/TRBV12-4|TRBD1|TRBJ2-2
CASRETGGTGELFF
TGTGCCAGCAGGGAGACAGGGGGCACCGGGGAGCTGTTTTTT
>many|TRBV9|-|TRBJ2-7
CASSVAFYEQYF
TGTGCCAGCAGCGTAGCTTTCTACGAGCAGTACTTC
>many|TRBV5-5|TRBD1|TRBJ2-5
CASLGGSAGQETQYF
TGTGCCAGCTTAGGGGGCTCGGCAGGGCAAGAGACCCAGTACTTC
>many|TRBV20-1|-|TRBJ1-2
CSAAGTAFHGYTF
TGCAGTGCAGCCGGGACGGCATTCCATGGCTACACCTTC
>many|TRBV20-1|-|TRBJ1-5
CSAREWPLEPQHF
TGCAGTGCTAGAGAATGGCCCTTGGAGCCCCAGCATTTT
>many|TRBV27|-|TRBJ2-7
CASSSLGSYEQYF
TGTGCCAGCAGTTCGCTTGGCTCCTACGAGCAGTACTTC
>few|TRBV6-2/TRBV6-3|TRBD2|TRBJ2-7
CASSWLAGVYEQYF
TGTGCCAGCAGTTGGCTAGCGGGAGTATACGAGCAGTACTTC
>many|TRBV5-5|-|TRBJ2-7
CASSYGRTYEQYF
TGTGCCAGCAGCTACGGACGTACCTACGAGCAGTACTTC
>many|TRBV30|-|TRBJ2-2
CAWNGHVNTGELFF
TGTGCCTGGAATGGACATGTGAACACCGGGGAGCTGTTTTTT
>many|TRBV20-1|-|TRBJ2-7
CSAIRQNYPEQYF
TGCAGTGCAATTCGACAGAATTATCCCGAGCAGTACTTC
>many|TRBV15|-|TRBJ1-1
CATSREKNKGPAEAFF
TGTGCCACCAGCAGAGAAAAAAATAAGGGTCCGGCTGAAGCTTTCTTT
>many|TRBV7-8|-|TRBJ1-4
CASSPTSSTGTREGGLFF
TGTGCCAGCAGCCCTACGTCCTCTACCGGGACCAGAGAGGGTGGACTGTTTTTT
>many|TRBV23-1|-|TRBJ1-6
CASSAGDNNSPLHF
TGCGCCAGCTCGGCGGGTGACAATAATTCACCCCTCCACTTT
>-|TRBV30|-|TRBJ1-1
CAWSATGTGTEASF
TGTGCCTGGAGTGCAACAGGGACGGGCACTGAAGCTTCCTTT
>many|TRBV20-1|TRBD2|TRBJ2-3
CSARGTSGRAADTQYF
TGCAGTGCTAGAGGGACTAGCGGGAGGGCCGCAGATACGCAGTATTTT
>many|TRBV29-1|TRBD2|TRBJ2-1
CSASGTSVWQFF
TGCAGCGCTTCCGGGACTAGCGTCTGGCAGTTCTTC
>many|TRBV27|TRBD1|TRBJ1-6
CASSSRTGGSPLHF
TGTGCCAGCAGTTCCCGGACAGGGGGTTCACCCCTCCACTTT
>many|TRBV13|TRBD1|TRBJ2-5
CASSLARGLQETQYF
TGTGCCAGCAGCTTGGCCAGGGGGCTCCAAGAGACCCAGTACTTC
>many|TRBV19|-|TRBJ1-4
CASGRISNEKLFF
TGTGCCAGTGGCCGGATTTCTAATGAAAAACTGTTTTTT
>many|TRBV27|-|TRBJ2-5
CASTDRRETQYF
TGTGCCAGCACCGACCGCCGGGAGACCCAGTACTTC
>many|TRBV18|-|TRBJ2-1
CASSPQGDEQFF
TGTGCCAGCTCACCACAGGGGGATGAGCAGTTCTTC
>many|TRBV14|-|TRBJ2-7
CASRDGGDNSYEQYF
TGTGCCAGCAGGGATGGCGGCGACAACTCCTACGAGCAGTACTTC
>many|TRBV20-1|-|TRBJ2-3
CSARDTRSVRDTQYF
TGCAGTGCTAGAGATACACGTAGCGTGAGGGATACGCAGTATTTT
>-|TRBV15|TRBD1|TRBJ1-1
CATSFYRGTEAFF
TGTGCCACCAGCTTCTACAGGGGCACTGAAGCTTTCTTT
>many|TRBV3-1|TRBD2|TRBJ2-1
CASSGLAGHNEQFF
TGTGCCAGCAGCGGACTAGCGGGTCACAATGAGCAGTTCTTC
>many|TRBV7-3|-|TRBJ1-5
CASSLFFGEPQHF
TGTGCCAGCAGCTTATTCTTCGGAGAGCCCCAGCATTTT
>many|TRBV24-1|-|TRBJ2-5
CATSDFEGARRQETQYF
TGTGCCACCAGTGATTTTGAAGGGGCCAGACGACAAGAGACCCAGTACTTC
>many|TRBV20-1|TRBD2|TRBJ2-7
CSAPGLAGGPSSYEQYF
TGCAGTGCTCCCGGCCTAGCGGGAGGCCCGAGCTCCTACGAGCAGTACTTC
>many|TRBV19|-|TRBJ2-2
CASSSRDGYTGELFF
TGTGCCAGTAGTTCCCGGGACGGCTACACCGGGGAGCTGTTTTTT
>many|TRBV24-1|-|TRBJ2-1
CATRFGNEQFF
TGTGCCACCAGGTTCGGGAATGAGCAGTTCTTC
>many|TRBV4-1|-|TRBJ2-3
CASSIADTDTQYF
TGCGCCAGCAGTATAGCGGACACAGATACGCAGTATTTT
>many|TRBV4-1|TRBD2|TRBJ2-3
CASSQGLAGGADTQYF
TGCGCCAGCAGCCAAGGACTAGCGGGAGGGGCAGATACGCAGTATTTT
>many|TRBV10-3|-|TRBJ2-5
CAISESGSVETQYF
TGTGCCATCAGTGAGTCTGGGTCCGTAGAGACCCAGTACTTC
>many|TRBV7-9|-|TRBJ2-2
CASSLGSATNTGELFF
TGTGCCAGCAGCTTAGGTAGCGCAACGAACACCGGGGAGCTGTTTTTT